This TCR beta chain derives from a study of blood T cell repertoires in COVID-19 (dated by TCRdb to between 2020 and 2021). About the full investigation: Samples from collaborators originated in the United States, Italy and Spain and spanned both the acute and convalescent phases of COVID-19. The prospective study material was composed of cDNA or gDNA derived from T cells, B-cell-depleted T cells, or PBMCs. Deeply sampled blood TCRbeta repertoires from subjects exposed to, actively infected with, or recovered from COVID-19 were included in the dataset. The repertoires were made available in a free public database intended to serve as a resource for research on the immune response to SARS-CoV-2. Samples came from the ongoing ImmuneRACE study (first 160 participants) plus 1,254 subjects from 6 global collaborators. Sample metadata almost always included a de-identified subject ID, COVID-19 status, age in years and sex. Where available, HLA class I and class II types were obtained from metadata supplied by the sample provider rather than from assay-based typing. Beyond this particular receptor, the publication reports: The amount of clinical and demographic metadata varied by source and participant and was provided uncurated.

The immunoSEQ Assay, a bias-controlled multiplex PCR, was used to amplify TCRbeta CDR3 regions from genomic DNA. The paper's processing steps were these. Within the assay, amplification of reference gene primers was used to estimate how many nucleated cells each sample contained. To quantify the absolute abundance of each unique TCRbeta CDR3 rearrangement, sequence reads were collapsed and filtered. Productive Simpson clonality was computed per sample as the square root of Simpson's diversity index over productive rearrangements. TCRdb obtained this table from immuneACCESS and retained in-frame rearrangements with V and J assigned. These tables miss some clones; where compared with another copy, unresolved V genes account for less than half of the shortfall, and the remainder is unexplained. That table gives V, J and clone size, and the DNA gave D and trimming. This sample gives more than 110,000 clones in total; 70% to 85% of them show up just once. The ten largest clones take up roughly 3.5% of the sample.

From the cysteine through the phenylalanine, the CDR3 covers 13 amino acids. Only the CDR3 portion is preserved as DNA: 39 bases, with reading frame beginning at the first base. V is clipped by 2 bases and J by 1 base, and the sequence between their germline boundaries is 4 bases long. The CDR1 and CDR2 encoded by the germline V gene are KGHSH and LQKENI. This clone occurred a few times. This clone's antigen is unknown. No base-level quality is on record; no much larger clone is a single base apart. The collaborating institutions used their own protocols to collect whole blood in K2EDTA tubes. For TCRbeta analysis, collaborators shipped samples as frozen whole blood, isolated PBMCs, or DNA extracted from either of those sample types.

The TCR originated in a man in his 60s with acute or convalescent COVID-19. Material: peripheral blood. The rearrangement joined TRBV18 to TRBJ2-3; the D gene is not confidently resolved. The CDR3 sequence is CASSPERTDTQYF. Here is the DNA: TGTGCCAGCTCACCAGAGCGCACAGATACGCAGTATTTT.